This T cell receptor (beta chain) was documented in a study of CD8 T cells in Susac syndrome. Reverse transcription of about 0.5 to 1 ug RNA used random hexamers. TCRdb re-analysed the immunoSEQ multiplex PCR reads in MiXCR, keeping a single row per CDR3 protein. The data show about 250,000 distinct CDR3 sequences, 85% to 95% seen once. In blood CD8+ and CD4+ T cells, TCR beta underwent sequencing. CDR1 is SNHLY and CDR2 is FYNNEI in the germline V gene. This CDR3 has 12 residues. Trimming pared 2 bases from V and 1 base from J, leaving 2 bases between. The clonotype was recovered from a human donor with multiple sclerosis. The sample taken for sequencing was CD4+ T cells from PBMCs. This sequence joins TRBV2 and TRBJ2-5; D is unclear. CDR3 sequence: CASSEFQETQYF. The DNA of the CDR3 is TGTGCCAGCAGTGAATTCCAAGAGACCCAGTACTTC.